A selection of T cell receptor beta chains follows, all from one sample in a study of CD4+ T cells in melanoma. Clones were sequenced by immunoSEQ multiplex PCR, and TCRdb holds only the in-frame ones, with some missing. The sample records about 140,000 clones, nearly 95% being singletons. All receptors derive from a human donor with melanoma. The CDR3 runs from the conserved cysteine through the conserved F or W. Fields, in order: V gene, D gene, J gene, clone size, CDR3 DNA, CDR3 protein. D genes are given only for firm matches. Rows may omit the clone size; those that give it use once, few, many or a size class.

>TRBV9|.|TRBJ2-5|once
TGTGCCAGCAGCGTAGATGCGGCACTATACCAAGAGACCCAGTACTTC
CASSVDAALYQETQYF
>TRBV5-1|.|TRBJ2-4|.
TGCGCCAGCAGCTTCACAGGTAACGGCAAAAACATTCAGTACTTC
CASSFTGNGKNIQYF
>TRBV7-2|.|TRBJ2-1|.
TGTGCCAGCGCCCTACCCCTAGTAAACAATGAGCAGTTCTTC
CASALPLVNNEQFF
>TRBV7-6|.|TRBJ2-2|.
TGTGCCAGCAGCCCAAGGGGCTTCTCGTCCGCCGGGGAGCTGTTTTTT
CASSPRGFSSAGELFF
>TRBV5-1|TRBD1|TRBJ1-1|.
TGCGCCAGCAGCTTGGTACAGGGGATGCCTGAAGCTTTCTTT
CASSLVQGMPEAFF
>TRBV2|.|TRBJ1-2|.
TGTGCCAGCAGTGAGGAGGCCAACAATGGCTACACCTTC
CASSEEANNGYTF
>TRBV18|TRBD1|TRBJ1-2|.
TGTGCCAGCTCTTATCGAGGACAGGATGCTGGCTACACCTTC
CASSYRGQDAGYTF
>TRBV2|.|TRBJ2-2|.
TGTGCCAGCAGTGATAATGGAGTGGGAAACACCGGGGAGCTGTTTTTT
CASSDNGVGNTGELFF
>TRBV7-2|TRBD2|TRBJ2-3|.
TGTGCCAGCAGCCAGATGGGGGGGTACACAGATACGCAGTATTTT
CASSQMGGYTDTQYF
>TRBV5-1|.|TRBJ1-1|once
TGCGCCAGCAGCTTGGCCTGGGAGAAGAACACTGAAGCTTTCTTT
CASSLAWEKNTEAFF
>TRBV7-9|.|TRBJ2-5|once
TGTGCCACCGACGACCAGGCGGAGACCCAGTACTTC
CATDDQAETQYF
>TRBV7-8|.|TRBJ2-2|.
TGTGCCAGCAGCTTATATCAGGGGCAGGGGGAGCTGTTTTTT
CASSLYQGQGELFF
>TRBV2|.|TRBJ1-4|.
TGTGCCAGCAGTGGGGTCTCAGGGACTAATGAAAAACTGTTTTTT
CASSGVSGTNEKLFF
>TRBV5-5|.|TRBJ1-1|.
TGTGCCAGCAGCTTGGCCCAGGCGAACACTGAAGCTTTCTTT
CASSLAQANTEAFF
>TRBV30|.|TRBJ2-2|.
TGTGCCTGGAGTCTCGGTCGTGGGCTAGTTCTTAGCGGGGAGCTGTTTTTT
CAWSLGRGLVLSGELFF
>TRBV11-2|.|TRBJ2-3|few
TGTGCCAGCAGCTTAGATGGGGGGTACACAGATACGCAGTATTTT
CASSLDGGYTDTQYF
>TRBV6-5|.|TRBJ1-2|.
TGTGCCAGCAGCCCAGGGCGCACGAATGGCTACACCTTC
CASSPGRTNGYTF
>TRBV23-1|TRBD1|TRBJ2-7|few
TGCGCCACTTCGGGACAGGGTCCCTACGAGCAGTACTTC
CATSGQGPYEQYF
>TRBV7-2|TRBD1|TRBJ1-2|.
TGTGCCAGCAGCGGCCCCGGGACAGGGGAGAGCGGCTATGGCTACACCTTC
CASSGPGTGESGYGYTF
>TRBV29-1|TRBD2|TRBJ2-7|once
TGCAGCGTTGAAGGCGGGACTAGCGGGTTCTACGAGCAGTACTTC
CSVEGGTSGFYEQYF
>TRBV18|TRBD2|TRBJ2-7|once
TGTGCCAGCTCACCACCGAGCGGGAAGGGTTACGAGCAGTACTTC
CASSPPSGKGYEQYF
>TRBV2|TRBD1|TRBJ2-7|.
TGTGCCAGCAGGGGGACAGGGCCCTACGAGCAGTACTTC
CASRGTGPYEQYF
>TRBV19|.|TRBJ1-5|.
TGTGCCAGTAGTATCGCCCAATTGGGTTTTGATCAGCCCCAGCATTTT
CASSIAQLGFDQPQHF
>TRBV27|.|TRBJ1-5|.
TGTGCCAGCAGTTTTCGGGGGGACCAGCCCCAGCATTTT
CASSFRGDQPQHF
>TRBV9|.|TRBJ1-2|.
TGTGCCAGCAGCGTAGATCCGGGAAACTATGGCTACACCTTC
CASSVDPGNYGYTF
>TRBV7-3|.|TRBJ2-1|.
TGTGCCAGCAGCTACGGACCGAACAATGAGCAGTTCTTC
CASSYGPNNEQFF
>TRBV5-1|.|TRBJ2-1|once
TGCGCCAGCAGCTATACGGGAAGTAGCTACAATGAGCAGTTCTTC
CASSYTGSSYNEQFF
>TRBV7-6|.|TRBJ2-2|.
TGTGCCAGCAGCCCAGTCGTCCTAAACACCGGGGAGCTGTTTTTT
CASSPVVLNTGELFF
>TRBV25-1|.|TRBJ2-7|.
TGTGCCAGCAGTGAATACGGGGTCAGAGACGAGCAGTACTTC
CASSEYGVRDEQYF
>TRBV7-6|TRBD1|TRBJ1-2|.
TGTGCCAGCAGCTTGGGACAGGGGACAGTTCCTAACTATGGCTACACCTTC
CASSLGQGTVPNYGYTF
>TRBV6-5|TRBD1|TRBJ2-7|.
TGTGCCAGCAGTTACCAGGGACAGGGGATTTACGAGCAGTACTTC
CASSYQGQGIYEQYF
>TRBV9|.|TRBJ2-7|.
TGTGCCAGCAGCGTAGCCGCAGGGAGCTACGAGCAGTACTTC
CASSVAAGSYEQYF
>TRBV2|.|TRBJ1-6|.
TGTGCCAGCAGCTCGGGCAGGGGCAGGTCACCCCTCCACTTT
CASSSGRGRSPLHF
>TRBV7-8|.|TRBJ1-3|once
TGTGCCAGCAGCTTAATTCCCTCTGGAAACACCATATATTTT
CASSLIPSGNTIYF
>TRBV2|.|TRBJ1-1|.
TGTGCCAGCAGTCCTCGCCCGACGGCTTACACTGAAGCTTTCTTT
CASSPRPTAYTEAFF